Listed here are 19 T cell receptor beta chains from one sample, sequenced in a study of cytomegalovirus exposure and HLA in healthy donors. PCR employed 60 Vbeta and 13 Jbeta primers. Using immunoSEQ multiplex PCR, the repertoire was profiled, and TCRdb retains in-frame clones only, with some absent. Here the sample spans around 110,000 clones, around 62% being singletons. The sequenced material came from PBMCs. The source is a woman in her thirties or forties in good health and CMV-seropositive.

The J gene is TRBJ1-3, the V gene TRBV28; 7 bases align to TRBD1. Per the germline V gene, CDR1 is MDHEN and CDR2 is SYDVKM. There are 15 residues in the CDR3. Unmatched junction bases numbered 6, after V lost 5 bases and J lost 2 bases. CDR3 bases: TGTGCCAGCAGTCCCGCCGGGACAGCTGGAAACACCATATATTTT. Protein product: CASSPAGTAGNTIYF.

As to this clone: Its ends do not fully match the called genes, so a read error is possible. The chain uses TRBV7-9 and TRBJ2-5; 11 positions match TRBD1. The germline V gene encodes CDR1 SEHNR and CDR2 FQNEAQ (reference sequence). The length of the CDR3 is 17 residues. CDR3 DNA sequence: TGTTCCAGCAGCATACACACGGGACAGGGGGATGGAGAGACCCAGTACTTC. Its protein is CSSSIHTGQGDGETQYF.

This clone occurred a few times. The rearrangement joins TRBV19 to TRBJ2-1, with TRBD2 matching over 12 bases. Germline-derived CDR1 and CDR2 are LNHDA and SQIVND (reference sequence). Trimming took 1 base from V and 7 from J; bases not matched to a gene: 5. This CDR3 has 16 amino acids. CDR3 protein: CASSIAVLAGGNEQFF. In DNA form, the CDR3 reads TGTGCCAGTAGTATAGCCGTTCTAGCGGGAGGGAATGAGCAGTTCTTC.

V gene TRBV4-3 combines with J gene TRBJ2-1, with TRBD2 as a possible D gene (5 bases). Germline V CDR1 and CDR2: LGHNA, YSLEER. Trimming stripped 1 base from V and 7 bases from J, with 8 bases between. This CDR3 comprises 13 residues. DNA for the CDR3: TGCGCCAGCAGCCAAGCAGGAGGAAATGAGCAGTTCTTC. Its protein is CASSQAGGNEQFF.

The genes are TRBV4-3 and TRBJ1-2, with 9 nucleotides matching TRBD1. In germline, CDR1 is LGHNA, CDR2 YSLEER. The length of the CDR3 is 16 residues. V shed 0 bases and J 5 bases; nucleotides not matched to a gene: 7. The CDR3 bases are TGCGCCAGCAGCCAAGATTCCGGGACAGGGCTTTATGGCTACACCTTC. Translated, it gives CASSQDSGTGLYGYTF.

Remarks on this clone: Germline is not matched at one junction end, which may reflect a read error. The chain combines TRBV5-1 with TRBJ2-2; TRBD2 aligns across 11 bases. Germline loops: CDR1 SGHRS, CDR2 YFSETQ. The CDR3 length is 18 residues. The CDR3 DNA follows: TGCGCCAGCAGCTTGTATCTAGCGGGAGGAACGAACACCCGGGAGCTGTTTTTT. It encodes CASSLYLAGGTNTRELFF.

The CDR3 nucleotides read TGTGCCAGCAGTTCACACCGGACAGTAAACACTGAAGCTTTCTTT. Translation gives CASSSHRTVNTEAFF. The rearrangement links TRBV28 to TRBJ1-1; tentative D call: TRBD1 (6 bases). The germline gives CDR1 MDHEN, CDR2 SYDVKM. The CDR3 length is 15 residues. The ends were cut back, 4 bases at V and 2 bases at J, with 14 bases in the middle.

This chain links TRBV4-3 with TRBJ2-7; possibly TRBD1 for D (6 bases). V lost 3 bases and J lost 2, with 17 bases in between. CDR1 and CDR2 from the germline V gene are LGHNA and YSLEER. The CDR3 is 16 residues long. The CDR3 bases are TGCGCCAGCAGCCAGGTTTACAGGGAAGGTCCCTACGAGCAGTACTTC. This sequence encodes CASSQVYREGPYEQYF.

CDR3 coding DNA: TGTGCCAGCAGCTGGACAACGAACACCGGGGAGCTGTTTTTT. This translates into CASSWTTNTGELFF. This chain links TRBV6-5 with TRBJ2-2; a weak D match, TRBD1 (5 bases). Germline V gene sequence: CDR1 MNHEY, CDR2 SVGAGI. This CDR3 has 14 amino acids. Trimming shortened V by 6 bases and J by 0 bases, and 8 bases separated the two germline ends.

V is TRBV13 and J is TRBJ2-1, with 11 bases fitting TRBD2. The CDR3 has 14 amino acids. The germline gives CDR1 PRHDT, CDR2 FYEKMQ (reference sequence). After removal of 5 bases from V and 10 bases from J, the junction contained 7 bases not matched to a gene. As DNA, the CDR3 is TGTGCCAGCAGCCCAGGGACTAGCGGTTGGGAGCAGTTCTTC. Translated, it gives CASSPGTSGWEQFF.

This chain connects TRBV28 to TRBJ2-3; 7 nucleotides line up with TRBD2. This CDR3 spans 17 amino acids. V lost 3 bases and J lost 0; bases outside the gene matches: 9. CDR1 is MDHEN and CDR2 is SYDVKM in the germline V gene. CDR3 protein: CASSFQRDGWSTDTQYF. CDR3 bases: TGTGCCAGCAGTTTCCAGCGGGACGGGTGGAGCACAGATACGCAGTATTTT. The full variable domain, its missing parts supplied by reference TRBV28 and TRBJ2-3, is DVKVTQSSRYLVKRTGEKVFLECVQDMDHENMFWYRQDPGLGLRLIYFSYDVKMKEKGDIPEGYSVSREKKERFSLILESASTNQTSMYLCASSFQRDGWSTDTQYFGPGTRLTVL.

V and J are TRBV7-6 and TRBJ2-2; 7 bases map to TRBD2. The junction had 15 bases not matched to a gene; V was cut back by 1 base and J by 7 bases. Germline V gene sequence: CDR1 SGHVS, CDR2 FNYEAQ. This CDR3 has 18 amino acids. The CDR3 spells CASSLVGPGGSLHGELFF. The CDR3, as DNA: TGTGCCAGCAGCTTAGTTGGCCCCGGCGGGAGTCTCCACGGGGAGCTGTTTTTT.

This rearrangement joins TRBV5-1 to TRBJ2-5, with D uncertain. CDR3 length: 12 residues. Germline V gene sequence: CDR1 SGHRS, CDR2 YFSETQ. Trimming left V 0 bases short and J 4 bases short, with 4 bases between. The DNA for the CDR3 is TGCGCCAGCAGCTTGGGGAGAGAGACCCAGTACTTC. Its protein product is CASSLGRETQYF. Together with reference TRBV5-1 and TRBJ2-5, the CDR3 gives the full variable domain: KAGVTQTPRYLIKTRGQQVTLSCSPISGHRSVSWYQQTPGQGLQFLFEYFSETQRNKGNFPGRFSGRQFSNSRSEMNVSTLELGDSALYLCASSLGRETQYFGPGTRLLVL.

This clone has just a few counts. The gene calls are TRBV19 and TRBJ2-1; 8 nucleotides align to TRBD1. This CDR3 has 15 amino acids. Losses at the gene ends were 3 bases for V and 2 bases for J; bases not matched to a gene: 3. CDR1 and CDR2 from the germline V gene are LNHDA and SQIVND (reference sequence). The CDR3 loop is CASSISGGTYNEQFF. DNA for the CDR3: TGTGCCAGTAGTATCTCAGGGGGCACCTACAATGAGCAGTTCTTC.

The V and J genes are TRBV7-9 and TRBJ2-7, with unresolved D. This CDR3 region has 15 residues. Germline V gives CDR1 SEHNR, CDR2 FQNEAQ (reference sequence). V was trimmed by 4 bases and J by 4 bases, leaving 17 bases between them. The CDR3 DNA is TGTGCCAGCAGCTCCACGGTCGATTCCCTATACGAGCAGTACTTC. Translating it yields CASSSTVDSLYEQYF.

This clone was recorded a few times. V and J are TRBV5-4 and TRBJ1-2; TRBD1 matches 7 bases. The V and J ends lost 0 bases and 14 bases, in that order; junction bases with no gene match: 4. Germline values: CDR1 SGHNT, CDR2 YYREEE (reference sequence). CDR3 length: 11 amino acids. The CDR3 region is CASSLESGGTF. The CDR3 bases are TGTGCCAGCAGCTTGGAATCAGGGGGGACCTTC.

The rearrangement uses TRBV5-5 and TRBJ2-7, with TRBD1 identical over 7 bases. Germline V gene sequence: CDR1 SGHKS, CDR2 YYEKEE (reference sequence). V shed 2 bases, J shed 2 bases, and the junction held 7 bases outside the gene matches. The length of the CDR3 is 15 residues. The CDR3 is CASSFGQDGPYEQYF. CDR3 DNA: TGTGCCAGCAGCTTTGGACAGGACGGGCCCTACGAGCAGTACTTC.

The CDR3 region has the DNA TGTGCCAGCAGTGGGGACAGGGGGACCTCTGGGGCCAACGTCCTGACTTTC. Amino acid sequence: CASSGDRGTSGANVLTF. The genes are TRBV25-1 and TRBJ2-6; 11 bases are a match to TRBD1. The germline CDR1 and CDR2 sequences are MGHDK and SYGVNS. The ends lost 4 bases at V and 0 bases at J; junction bases unmatched: 2. This CDR3 has 17 residues.

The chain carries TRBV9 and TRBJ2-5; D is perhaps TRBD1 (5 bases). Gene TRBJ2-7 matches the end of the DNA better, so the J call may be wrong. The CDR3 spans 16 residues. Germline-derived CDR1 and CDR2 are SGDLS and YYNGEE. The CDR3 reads CASSPSGSFPPYEQYF. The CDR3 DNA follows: TGTGCCAGCAGCCCATCAGGGTCTTTCCCCCCCTACGAGCAGTACTTC.